The rows below give T cell receptor beta chains drawn from one sample of a study of blood T cell repertoires in COVID-19. Clones were read by immunoSEQ multiplex PCR, and TCRdb kept only the in-frame ones, dropping some. The data contain 300,000 to 400,000 clones, more than 85% of them singletons. The sample comprised PBMCs or T cells enriched from blood (not recorded which). These receptors came from a woman younger than 45 who had been exposed to COVID-19. CDR3s include the opening cysteine and the closing phenylalanine or tryptophan. The D gene is left open where the match is weak. Size is omitted from some rows. Given values are once, few, many or a class for expanded clones.

abundance | j_gene | v_gene | d_gene | CDR3aa | CDR3nt
- | TRBJ2-3 | TRBV4-3 | - | CASSQDRLYTDTQYF | TGCGCCAGCAGCCAAGATCGACTTTACACAGATACGCAGTATTTT
- | TRBJ1-1 | TRBV2 | - | CASTRTQGLNTEAFF | TGTGCCAGCACCAGAACTCAGGGATTGAACACTGAAGCTTTCTTT
few | TRBJ2-5 | TRBV9 | TRBD2 | CASSVQAGGTETQYF | TGTGCCAGCAGCGTACAAGCGGGGGGGACTGAGACCCAGTACTTC
once | TRBJ2-5 | TRBV6-1 | TRBD1 | CASSEGTGWVTQYF | TGTGCCAGCAGTGAAGGGACAGGGTGGGTGACCCAGTACTTC
once | TRBJ1-5 | TRBV27 | - | CASSSVAGMSNQPQHF | TGTGCCAGCAGTTCCGTGGCAGGGATGAGCAATCAGCCCCAGCATTTT
- | TRBJ1-3 | TRBV7-9 | TRBD1 | CASSETGFGGNTIYF | TGTGCCAGCAGCGAGACAGGGTTCGGAGGAAACACCATATATTTT
- | TRBJ2-5 | TRBV5-6 | - | CASSWGQGPQETQYF | TGTGCCAGCAGCTGGGGGCAGGGGCCCCAAGAGACCCAGTACTTC
few | TRBJ1-5 | TRBV11-2 | - | CASSRRGISSNQPQHF | TGTGCCAGCAGCCGCCGAGGGATCAGTAGCAATCAGCCCCAGCATTTT
- | TRBJ1-5 | TRBV6-5 | TRBD1 | CASTLQTGLGQPQHF | TGTGCCAGCACCCTCCAGACAGGGCTGGGACAGCCCCAGCATTTT
- | TRBJ1-2 | TRBV7-3 | - | CASSLRRSNYGYTF | TGTGCCAGCAGCTTAAGGCGGTCTAACTATGGCTACACCTTC
- | TRBJ2-3 | TRBV5-1 | TRBD1 | CASSRDRERDTQYF | TGCGCCAGCAGCCGGGACAGGGAAAGAGATACGCAGTATTTT
- | TRBJ2-3 | TRBV7-9 | TRBD1 | CASSLNRGGTDTQYF | TGTGCCAGCAGCCTAAACAGGGGGGGCACAGATACGCAGTATTTT
once | TRBJ2-1 | TRBV3-1/TRBV3-2 | TRBD2 | CASSQGNGGGYEQFF | TGTGCCAGCAGCCAAGGGAACGGGGGGGGCTATGAGCAGTTCTTC
- | TRBJ2-7 | TRBV18 | - | CASSPAGYEQYF | TGTGCCAGCTCTCCGGCGGGTTACGAGCAGTACTTC
- | TRBJ2-7 | TRBV6-2/TRBV6-3 | - | CASSYKWQGKYF | TGTGCCAGCAGTTACAAGTGGCAGGGGAAGTACTTC
- | TRBJ2-5 | TRBV4-2 | - | CASSQAPGVETQYF | TGTGCCAGCAGCCAAGCCCCAGGGGTCGAGACCCAGTACTTC
- | TRBJ1-2 | TRBV29-1 | TRBD1 | CSVYINRGNYGYTF | TGCAGCGTTTACATTAACAGGGGGAACTATGGCTACACCTTC
- | TRBJ1-1 | TRBV7-2 | - | CASSLGGGVEAFF | TGTGCCAGCAGCTTAGGCGGGGGCGTAGAAGCTTTCTTT
- | TRBJ2-3 | TRBV7-9 | TRBD2 | CASSLGTSGFTDTQYF | TGTGCCAGCAGCTTGGGGACTAGCGGATTCACAGATACGCAGTATTTT
- | TRBJ1-2 | TRBV6-5 | TRBD1 | CASTTTGAPIGYTF | TGTGCCAGCACCACAACAGGGGCTCCTATCGGCTACACCTTC
- | TRBJ2-6 | TRBV3-1/TRBV3-2 | TRBD2 | CASSQGSREGPPGANVLTF | TGTGCCAGCAGCCAAGGCAGCAGGGAGGGGCCCCCTGGGGCCAACGTCCTGACTTTC
- | TRBJ1-2 | TRBV5-1 | TRBD1 | CASSPDREHYGYTF | TGCGCCAGCAGCCCGGACAGGGAACACTATGGCTACACCTTC
once | TRBJ1-1 | TRBV7-9 | - | CASSLEGGSGSFF | TGTGCCAGCAGCTTAGAAGGTGGGTCGGGGTCTTTCTTT
- | TRBJ2-3 | TRBV7-2 | TRBD1 | CASSLVSLGTAMFTDTQYF | TGTGCCAGCAGCTTAGTTTCCCTAGGGACAGCCATGTTTACAGATACGCAGTATTTT
- | TRBJ1-4 | TRBV14 | TRBD1 | CATRQTGENEKLFF | TGTGCCACACGTCAGACAGGGGAAAATGAAAAACTGTTTTTT
- | TRBJ2-1 | TRBV4-1 | TRBD2 | CASSPLAGTSYNEQFF | TGCGCCAGCAGCCCGCTAGCGGGGACGTCCTACAATGAGCAGTTCTTC
few | TRBJ2-2 | TRBV4-2 | TRBD2 | CASSPGLAGANTGELFF | TGTGCCAGCAGCCCGGGACTAGCGGGGGCGAACACCGGGGAGCTGTTTTTT
- | TRBJ2-3 | TRBV4-3 | - | CASSHRTESTDTQYF | TGCGCCAGCAGCCATAGGACTGAAAGCACAGATACGCAGTATTTT
- | TRBJ2-3 | TRBV3-1/TRBV3-2 | TRBD2 | CASSQVEAGGQDTQYF | TGTGCCAGCAGCCAAGTTGAAGCGGGGGGGCAAGATACGCAGTATTTT